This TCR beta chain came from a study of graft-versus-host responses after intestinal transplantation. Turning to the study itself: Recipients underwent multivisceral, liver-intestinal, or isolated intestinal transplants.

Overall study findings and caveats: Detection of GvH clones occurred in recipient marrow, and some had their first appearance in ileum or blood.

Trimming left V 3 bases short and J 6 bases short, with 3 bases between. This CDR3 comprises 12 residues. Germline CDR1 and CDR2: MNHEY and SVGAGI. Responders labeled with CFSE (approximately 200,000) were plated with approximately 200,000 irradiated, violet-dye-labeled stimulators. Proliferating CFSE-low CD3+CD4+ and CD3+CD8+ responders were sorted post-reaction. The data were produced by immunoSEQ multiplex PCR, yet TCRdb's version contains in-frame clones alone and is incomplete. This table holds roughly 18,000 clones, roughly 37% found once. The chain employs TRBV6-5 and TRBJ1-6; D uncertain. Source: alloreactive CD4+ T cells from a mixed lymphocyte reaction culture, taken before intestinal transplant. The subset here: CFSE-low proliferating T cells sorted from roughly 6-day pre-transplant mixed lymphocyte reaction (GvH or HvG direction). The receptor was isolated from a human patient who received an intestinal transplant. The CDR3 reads CASSYRNSPLHF. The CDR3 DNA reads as TGTGCCAGCAGTTATCGTAATTCACCCCTCCACTTT.